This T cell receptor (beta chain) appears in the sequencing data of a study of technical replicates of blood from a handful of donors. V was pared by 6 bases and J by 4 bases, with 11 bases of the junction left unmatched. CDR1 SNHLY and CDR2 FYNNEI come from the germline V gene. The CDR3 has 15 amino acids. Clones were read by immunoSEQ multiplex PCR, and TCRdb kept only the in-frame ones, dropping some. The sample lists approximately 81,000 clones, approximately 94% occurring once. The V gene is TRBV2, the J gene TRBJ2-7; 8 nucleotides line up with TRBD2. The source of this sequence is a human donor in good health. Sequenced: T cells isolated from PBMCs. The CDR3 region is CASSSDGGDGYEQYF. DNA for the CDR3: TGTGCCAGCAGCTCAGACGGGGGGGACGGATACGAGCAGTACTTC.